This TCR beta chain was sequenced in a study of blood T cells in healthy people across ages. Worth noting for this clonotype: Its specificity is not known.

Germline lookup yields CDR1 MNHEY and CDR2 SVGAGI. With V trimmed by 8 bases and J by 1 base, 7 bases remained unmatched. The CDR3 sequence is 15 residues long. The authors ran a second PCR of about 7 to 11 cycles using a sample-barcoded 5' primer and a J-beta primer mix. TCRdb reprocessed the 5' RACE reads with MiXCR, giving one entry per CDR3 protein. The sample holds roughly 730,000 distinct CDR3 sequences, 56% seen once. Per individual sample, total RNA of at least 5.5 micrograms was extracted. Regarding the study as a whole: The authors considered diversity estimates from one million T cells to be underestimates. A greater number of naive CD4+ cells and higher diversity distinguished long-lived donors from aged donors.

The specimen was blood. The gene calls are TRBV6-5 and TRBJ2-1; 8 nucleotides align to TRBD2. This clonotype was sampled from a man aged 40-55 years in good health. The CDR3 spells CASLSAGGSYNEQFF. CDR3 DNA: TGTGCCAGCCTATCTGCGGGGGGATCCTACAATGAGCAGTTCTTC.